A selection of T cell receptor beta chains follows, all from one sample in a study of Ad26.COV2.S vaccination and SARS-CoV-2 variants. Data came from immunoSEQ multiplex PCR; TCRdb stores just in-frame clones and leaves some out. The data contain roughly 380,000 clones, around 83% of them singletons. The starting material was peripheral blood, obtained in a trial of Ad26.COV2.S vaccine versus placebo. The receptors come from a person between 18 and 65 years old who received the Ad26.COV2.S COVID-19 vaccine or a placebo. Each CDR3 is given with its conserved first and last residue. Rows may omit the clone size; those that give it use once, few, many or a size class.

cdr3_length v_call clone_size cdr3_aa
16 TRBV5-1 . CASSFRKGQGIDEQYF
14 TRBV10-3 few CAISNSGVGGTQYF
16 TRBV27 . CASSSQPTGQGYEQYF
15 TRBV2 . CASSDGHQAAGKLFF
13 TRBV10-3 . CATGGTAYNEQFF
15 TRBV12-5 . CASGFDGQLQETQYF
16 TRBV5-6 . CASSLRPFKGTGELFF
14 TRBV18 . CASSPRVAQETQYF
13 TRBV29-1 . CSVEKDRGNTIYF
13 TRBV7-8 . CASSDLPETTQYF
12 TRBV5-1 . CASSLLGEKLFF
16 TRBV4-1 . CASSQGETGRNQPQHF
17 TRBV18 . CASSPRQGGSGANVLTF
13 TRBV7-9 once CASSLSKAYEQYF
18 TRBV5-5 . CASSLPRGLGAPYNEQFF
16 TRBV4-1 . CASSQEPGNSYNEQFF
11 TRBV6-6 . CATTESYEQYF
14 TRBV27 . CASSFAGQGYEQYF
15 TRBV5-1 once CASTLLEMPQETQYF
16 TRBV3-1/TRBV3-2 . CASSLSRLAGGNEQFF
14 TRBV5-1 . CASSLVGVGYGYTF
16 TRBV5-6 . CASSGGSRPDTDTQYF
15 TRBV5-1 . CASSLDDRGNSPLHF
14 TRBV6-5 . CASSYGQGNSPLHF
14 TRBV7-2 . CASSNPLGRGTQYF
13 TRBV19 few CASSNFRVDEQYF
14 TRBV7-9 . CASSLEPSTDTQYF
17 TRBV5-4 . CASSWIDRGFIDRELFF
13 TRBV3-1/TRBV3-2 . CASSPILNRELFF
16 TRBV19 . CASRGREIVDTGELFF
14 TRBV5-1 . CASSPGGNTGELFF